A selection of T cell receptor beta chains follows, all from one sample in a study of T cells in Graves' hyperthyroidism and ophthalmopathy. TCRdb itself ran the multiplex PCR reads through MiXCR, one entry per CDR3 protein. The sample records 94,000 or so distinct CDR3 sequences, about 51% being singletons. The sample comprised blood. The origin of the receptors is a woman in her forties with Graves' hyperthyroidism. The CDR3 runs from the conserved cysteine through the conserved F or W. The order of the fields is J gene, clone size, V gene, D gene, CDR3 protein, CDR3 DNA. D genes are given only for firm matches. Clone size is stated in some rows and not others, as once, few, many or a class when expanded.

TRBJ1-3 many TRBV20-1 NA CSARDGAVTGNTIYF TGCAGTGCTAGAGACGGGGCAGTAACTGGAAACACCATATATTTT
TRBJ2-1 NA TRBV7-2 TRBD2 CASSPLAGAKSYNEQFF TGTGCCAGCAGCCCCTTAGCGGGAGCGAAGTCCTACAATGAGCAGTTCTTC
TRBJ1-3 NA TRBV7-8 TRBD1 CASSFGRWDSPSGNTIYF TGTGCCAGCAGCTTCGGACGATGGGACAGTCCCTCTGGAAACACCATATATTTT
TRBJ2-5 many TRBV27 NA CASSPQETQYF TGTGCCAGCAGTCCACAAGAGACCCAGTACTTC
TRBJ1-4 NA TRBV2 TRBD1 CASSRRQGKINEKLFF TGTGCCAGCAGCCGCAGACAGGGGAAGATTAATGAAAAACTGTTTTTT
TRBJ1-5 NA TRBV6-1 NA CASNGMHQPQHF TGTGCCAGCAACGGGATGCATCAGCCCCAGCATTTT
TRBJ1-6 NA TRBV15 NA CATSMMGGGPLHF TGTGCCACCAGCATGATGGGCGGGGGGCCCCTCCACTTT
TRBJ2-2 many TRBV15 NA CATSRGRGGGELFF TGTGCCACCAGCAGAGGGAGGGGAGGCGGGGAGCTGTTTTTT
TRBJ2-7 many TRBV29-1 TRBD2 CSVVAGEVEQYF TGCAGCGTTGTAGCGGGAGAAGTCGAGCAGTACTTC
TRBJ1-1 many TRBV7-2 TRBD1 CASSFSDRGGTEAFF TGTGCCAGCAGCTTCAGCGACAGGGGGGGCACTGAAGCTTTCTTT
TRBJ2-5 many TRBV20-1 TRBD2 CSAPPGGGQETQYF TGCAGTGCTCCGCCGGGGGGAGGGCAAGAGACCCAGTACTTC
TRBJ1-4 NA TRBV20-1 NA CSARGPWDLNEKLFF TGCAGTGCTAGAGGCCCATGGGACCTAAATGAAAAACTGTTTTTT
TRBJ2-2 many TRBV24-1 TRBD1 CATSGSLGQANTGELFF TGTGCCACCAGTGGATCACTAGGACAGGCGAACACCGGGGAGCTGTTTTTT
TRBJ1-5 NA TRBV28 NA CASTHSGIANNQPQHF TGTGCCAGCACCCATTCGGGAATCGCTAACAATCAGCCCCAGCATTTT
TRBJ1-1 NA TRBV29-1 NA CSVAVREHEAFF TGCAGCGTTGCAGTCAGGGAGCATGAAGCTTTCTTT
TRBJ2-7 few TRBV7-2 NA CASSPQTGYEQYF TGTGCCAGCTCACCACAGACGGGCTACGAGCAGTACTTC
TRBJ1-1 many TRBV7-2 NA CASSTPQGHTEAFF TGTGCCAGCAGCACCCCGCAGGGGCACACTGAAGCTTTCTTT
TRBJ1-1 many TRBV20-1 NA CRQGGDANTEAFF TGCAGACAGGGCGGGGATGCGAACACTGAAGCTTTCTTT
TRBJ1-2 few TRBV7-9 TRBD1 CASSGQGGYTF TGTGCCAGCAGCGGACAGGGTGGCTACACCTTC
TRBJ1-1 NA TRBV15 NA CATSRSRTEAFF TGTGCCACCAGCCGAAGTCGAACTGAAGCTTTCTTT
TRBJ1-2 many TRBV5-1 NA CASSPGTANYGYTF TGCGCCAGCAGCCCGGGGACGGCTAACTATGGCTACACCTTC
TRBJ1-2 NA TRBV7-2 NA CASSAGGWAQGHTF TGTGCCAGCAGCGCCGGGGGGTGGGCCCAAGGTCACACCTTC
TRBJ2-5 many TRBV7-9 NA CASSPSSGVQETQYF TGTGCCAGCAGCCCATCCTCCGGGGTCCAAGAGACCCAGTACTTC
TRBJ1-5 NA TRBV29-1 NA CSVAGAYEHF TGCAGCGTGGCGGGTGCCTACGAGCATTTT
TRBJ1-1 NA TRBV25-1 NA CASSVVGGPVNTEAFF TGTGCCAGCAGCGTTGTAGGCGGACCCGTGAACACTGAAGCTTTCTTT
TRBJ2-7 many TRBV20-1 NA CSLGGDIYEQYF TGCAGCTTAGGGGGAGATATCTACGAGCAGTACTTC
TRBJ1-2 NA TRBV20-1 TRBD1 CSARTGHGYTF TGCAGTGCTAGGACAGGGCATGGCTACACCTTC
TRBJ2-5 NA TRBV29-1 NA CSVRQGGRLETQYF TGCAGCGTCCGACAGGGCGGGAGGCTAGAGACCCAGTACTTC
TRBJ2-7 NA TRBV15 NA CATSKDRDHPTYEQYF TGTGCCACCAGCAAGGACCGGGACCACCCGACCTACGAGCAGTACTTC
TRBJ2-2 NA TRBV7-2 NA CASSLAGRGFRGELFF TGTGCCAGCAGTTTAGCCGGCAGGGGTTTCCGCGGGGAGCTGTTTTTT
TRBJ2-7 NA TRBV20-1 NA CSASWPAFYEQYF TGCAGTGCTAGCTGGCCAGCCTTCTACGAGCAGTACTTC
TRBJ1-5 many TRBV20-1 TRBD1 CSARRGQGEGQPQHF TGCAGTGCTAGACGAGGACAGGGAGAAGGTCAGCCCCAGCATTTT
TRBJ2-2 NA TRBV7-2 NA CASSSAGGRFGELFF TGTGCCAGCAGCTCGGCAGGGGGGCGCTTCGGGGAGCTGTTTTTT
TRBJ1-5 NA TRBV12-3/TRBV12-4 NA CASSSYNGTGNQPQHF TGTGCCAGCAGCTCCTATAATGGCACTGGCAATCAGCCCCAGCATTTT
TRBJ2-7 NA TRBV20-1 NA CSERTNILNEQYF TGCAGTGAGCGGACGAATATCTTGAACGAGCAGTACTTC
TRBJ1-1 many TRBV12-3/TRBV12-4 NA CASSYEPPGDTEAFF TGTGCCAGCAGTTACGAACCCCCTGGCGACACTGAAGCTTTCTTT
TRBJ2-5 NA TRBV10-3 NA CAISEGVRETQYF TGTGCCATCAGTGAGGGAGTCAGGGAGACCCAGTACTTC
TRBJ2-7 many TRBV20-1 TRBD1 CSATGTEQTTYEQYF TGCAGTGCTACCGGGACAGAACAAACCACCTACGAGCAGTACTTC
TRBJ2-5 NA TRBV20-1 TRBD1 CSATRQGVGPQETQYF TGCAGTGCTACTAGACAGGGTGTGGGACCTCAAGAGACCCAGTACTTC
TRBJ2-6 many TRBV6-6 NA CASSFSGSNVLTF TGTGCCAGCAGTTTTTCGGGTTCCAACGTCCTGACTTTC
TRBJ1-1 many TRBV20-1 NA CSARDIARKNTEAFF TGCAGTGCTAGAGATATCGCCAGGAAGAACACTGAAGCTTTCTTT
TRBJ2-2 few TRBV5-1 TRBD2 CASSATSGRAFGELFF TGCGCCAGCAGCGCCACTAGCGGGAGGGCCTTCGGGGAGCTGTTTTTT
TRBJ1-1 many TRBV5-5 NA CASSRGPRDGNTEAFF TGTGCCAGCAGCCGCGGCCCAAGGGACGGGAACACTGAAGCTTTCTTT
TRBJ1-6 few TRBV10-3 NA CASAGRNNSPLHF TGTGCCAGTGCCGGGCGGAATAATTCACCCCTCCACTTT
TRBJ2-6 NA TRBV15 NA CATRTGAHVLTF TGTGCCACCAGAACGGGGGCCCACGTCCTGACTTTC
TRBJ1-6 NA TRBV2 TRBD1 CASSLATGGSPLHF TGTGCCAGCAGTTTAGCGACAGGGGGGTCACCCCTCCACTTT
TRBJ2-2 NA TRBV9 TRBD2 CASSVGTSGPWTGELFF TGTGCCAGCAGCGTAGGTACTAGCGGCCCTTGGACCGGGGAGCTGTTTTTT
TRBJ2-6 NA TRBV7-9 NA CASSLLAGNTEAF TGTGCCAGCAGCTTATTAGCCGGGAACACTGAAGCTTTC
TRBJ1-6 few TRBV6-6 TRBD1 CASSYSRQGFGDSPLHF TGTGCCAGCAGTTACTCGAGACAGGGGTTTGGGGATTCACCCCTCCACTTT
TRBJ2-2 NA TRBV29-1 NA CSVGQSLNTGELFF TGCAGCGTTGGGCAGAGTTTGAACACCGGGGAGCTGTTTTTT
TRBJ1-1 many TRBV7-9 TRBD1 CASSLDRVAFF TGTGCCAGCAGCTTGGACAGGGTGGCTTTCTTT
TRBJ1-2 many TRBV15 TRBD1 CATSRATGVGYGYTF TGTGCCACCAGCAGAGCGACAGGGGTAGGCTATGGCTACACCTTC
TRBJ1-2 NA TRBV11-2 NA CASSFGTTEYGYTF TGTGCCAGCAGCTTCGGGACGACGGAATATGGCTACACCTTC
TRBJ2-3 NA TRBV6-1 TRBD1 CASSSDRGDTQYF TGTGCCAGCAGTTCGGACAGGGGGGATACGCAGTATTTT
TRBJ2-3 NA TRBV7-3 NA CASSQTMGPIDTDTQYF TGTGCCAGCAGCCAAACCATGGGACCCATTGACACAGATACGCAGTATTTT